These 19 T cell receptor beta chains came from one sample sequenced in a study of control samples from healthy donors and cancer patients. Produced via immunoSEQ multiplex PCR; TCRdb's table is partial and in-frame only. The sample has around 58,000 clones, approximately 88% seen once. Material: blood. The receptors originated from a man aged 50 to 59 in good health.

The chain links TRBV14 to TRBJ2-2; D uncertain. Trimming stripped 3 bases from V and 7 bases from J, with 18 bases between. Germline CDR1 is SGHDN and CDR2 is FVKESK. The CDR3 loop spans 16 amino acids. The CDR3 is CASSQFSKARGGELFF. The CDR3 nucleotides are TGTGCCAGCAGCCAGTTTAGTAAGGCGCGAGGCGGGGAGCTGTTTTTT.

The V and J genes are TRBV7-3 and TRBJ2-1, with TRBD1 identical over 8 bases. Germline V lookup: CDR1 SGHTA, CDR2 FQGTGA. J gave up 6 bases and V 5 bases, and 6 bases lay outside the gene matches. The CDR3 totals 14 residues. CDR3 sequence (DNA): TGTGCCAGCAGCGCTTTCACAGGGGGCAATGAGCAGTTCTTC. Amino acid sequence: CASSAFTGGNEQFF.

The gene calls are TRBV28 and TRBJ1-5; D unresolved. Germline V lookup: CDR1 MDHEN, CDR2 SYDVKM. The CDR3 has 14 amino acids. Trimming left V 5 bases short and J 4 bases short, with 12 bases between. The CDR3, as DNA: TGTGCCAGCAGTCGTGGGATTTGGAATCAGCCCCAGCATTTT. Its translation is CASSRGIWNQPQHF.

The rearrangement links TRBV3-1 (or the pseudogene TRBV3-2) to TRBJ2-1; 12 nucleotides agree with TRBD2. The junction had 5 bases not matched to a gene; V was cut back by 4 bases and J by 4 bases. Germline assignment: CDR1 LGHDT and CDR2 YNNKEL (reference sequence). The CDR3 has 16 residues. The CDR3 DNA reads TGTGCCAGCAGCCTTCTAGCGGGAGGGCGGTACAATGAGCAGTTCTTC. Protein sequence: CASSLLAGGRYNEQFF.

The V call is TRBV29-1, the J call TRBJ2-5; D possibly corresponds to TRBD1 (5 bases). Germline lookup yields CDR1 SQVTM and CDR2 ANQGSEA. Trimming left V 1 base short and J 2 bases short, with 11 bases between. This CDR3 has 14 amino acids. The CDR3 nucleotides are TGCAGCGTTGAAGTCAGGGCTGGACAAGAGACCCAGTACTTC. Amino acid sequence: CSVEVRAGQETQYF.

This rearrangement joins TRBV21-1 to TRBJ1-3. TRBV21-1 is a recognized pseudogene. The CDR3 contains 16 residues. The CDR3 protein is CASSKWIGSSGNTIYF. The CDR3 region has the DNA TGTGCCAGCAGCAAGTGGATAGGCAGCTCTGGAAACACCATATATTTT.

The CDR3, as DNA: TGTGCCAGCAGCTTCCTTGGGCCTGGCTACGAGCAGTACTTC. Protein sequence: CASSFLGPGYEQYF. V usage is TRBV7-2 and J usage is TRBJ2-7; the D is unclear. Trimming cost V 3 bases and J 3 bases, with 12 bases left between them. The length of the CDR3 is 14 residues. The germline CDR1 and CDR2 sequences are SGHTA and FQGNSA.

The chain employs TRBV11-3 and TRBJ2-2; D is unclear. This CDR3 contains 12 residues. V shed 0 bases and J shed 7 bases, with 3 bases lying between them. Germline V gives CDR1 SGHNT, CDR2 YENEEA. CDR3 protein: CASSLEGGELFF. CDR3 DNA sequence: TGTGCCAGCAGCTTAGAAGGCGGGGAGCTGTTTTTT. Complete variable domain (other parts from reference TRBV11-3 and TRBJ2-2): EAGVVQSPRYKIIEKKQPVAFWCNPISGHNTLYWYLQNLGQGPELLIRYENEEAVDDSQLPKDRFSAERLKGVDSTLKIQPAELGDSAVYLCASSLEGGELFFGEGSRLTVL.

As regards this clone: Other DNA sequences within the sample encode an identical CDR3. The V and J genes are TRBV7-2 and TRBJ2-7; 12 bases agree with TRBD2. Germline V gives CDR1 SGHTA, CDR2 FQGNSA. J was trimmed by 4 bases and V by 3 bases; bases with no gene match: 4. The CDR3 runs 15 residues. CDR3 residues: CASSLTSGSSYEQYF. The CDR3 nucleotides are TGTGCCAGCAGCTTGACTAGCGGGAGCTCGTACGAGCAGTACTTC.

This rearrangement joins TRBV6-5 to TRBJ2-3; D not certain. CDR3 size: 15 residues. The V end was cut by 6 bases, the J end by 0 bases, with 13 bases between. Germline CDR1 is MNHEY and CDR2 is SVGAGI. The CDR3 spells CASSPRGQSTDTQYF. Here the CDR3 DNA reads TGTGCCAGCAGCCCCCGAGGCCAGAGCACAGATACGCAGTATTTT.

The CDR3 is CAISIGVQETQYF. Here the CDR3 DNA reads TGTGCCATCAGTATCGGAGTCCAAGAGACCCAGTACTTC. This chain uses TRBV10-3 with TRBJ2-5, with D hard to call. This CDR3 has 13 amino acids. With 5 bases removed from V and 1 base from J, the gap between germline ends came to 8 bases. The V gene's germline CDR1 is ENHRY and CDR2 SYGVKD.

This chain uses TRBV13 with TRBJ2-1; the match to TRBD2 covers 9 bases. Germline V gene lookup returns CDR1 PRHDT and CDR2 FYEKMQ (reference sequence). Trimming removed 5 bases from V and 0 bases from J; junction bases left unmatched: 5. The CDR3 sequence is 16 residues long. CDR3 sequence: CASSTLAGASYNEQFF. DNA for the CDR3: TGTGCCAGCAGCACCTTAGCGGGAGCCTCCTACAATGAGCAGTTCTTC.

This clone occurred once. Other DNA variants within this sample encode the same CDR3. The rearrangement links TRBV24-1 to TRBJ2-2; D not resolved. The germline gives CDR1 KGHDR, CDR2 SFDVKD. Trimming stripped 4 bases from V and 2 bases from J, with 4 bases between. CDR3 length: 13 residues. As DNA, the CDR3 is TGTGCCACCAGTGACCGTAACACCGGGGAGCTGTTTTTT. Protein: CATSDRNTGELFF.

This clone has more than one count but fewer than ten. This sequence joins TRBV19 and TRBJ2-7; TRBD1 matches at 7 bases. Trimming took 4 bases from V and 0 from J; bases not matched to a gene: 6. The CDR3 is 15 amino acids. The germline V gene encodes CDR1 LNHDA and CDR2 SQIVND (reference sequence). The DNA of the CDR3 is TGTGCCAGTAGTAACACAGGGGCCCTCTCCTACGAGCAGTACTTC. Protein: CASSNTGALSYEQYF.

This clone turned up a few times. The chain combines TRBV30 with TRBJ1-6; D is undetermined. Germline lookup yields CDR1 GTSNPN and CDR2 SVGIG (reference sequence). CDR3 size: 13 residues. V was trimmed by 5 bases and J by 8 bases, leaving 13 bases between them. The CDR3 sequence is CAWGSSGYSPLHF. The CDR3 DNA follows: TGTGCCTGGGGATCCTCCGGATATTCACCCCTCCACTTT.

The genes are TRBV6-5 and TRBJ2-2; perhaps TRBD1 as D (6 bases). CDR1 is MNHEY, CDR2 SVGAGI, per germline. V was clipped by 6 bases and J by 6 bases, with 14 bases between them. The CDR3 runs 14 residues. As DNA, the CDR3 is TGTGCCAGCAGAACAGGGCGCGCCTCCGGGGAGCTGTTTTTT. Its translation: CASRTGRASGELFF.

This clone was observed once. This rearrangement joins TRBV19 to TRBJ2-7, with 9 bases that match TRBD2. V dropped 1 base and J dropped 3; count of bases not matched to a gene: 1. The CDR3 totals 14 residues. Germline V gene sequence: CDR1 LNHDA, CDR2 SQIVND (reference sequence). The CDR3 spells CASSIGLAVYEQYF. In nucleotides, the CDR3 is TGTGCCAGTAGTATAGGACTAGCGGTCTACGAGCAGTACTTC.

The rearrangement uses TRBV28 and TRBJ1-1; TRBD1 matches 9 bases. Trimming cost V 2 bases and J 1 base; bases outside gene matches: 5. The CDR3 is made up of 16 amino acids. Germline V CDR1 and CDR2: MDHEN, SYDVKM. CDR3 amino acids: CASSLTGGSGNTEAFF. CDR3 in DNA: TGTGCCAGCAGTTTAACAGGGGGCAGTGGGAACACTGAAGCTTTCTTT.

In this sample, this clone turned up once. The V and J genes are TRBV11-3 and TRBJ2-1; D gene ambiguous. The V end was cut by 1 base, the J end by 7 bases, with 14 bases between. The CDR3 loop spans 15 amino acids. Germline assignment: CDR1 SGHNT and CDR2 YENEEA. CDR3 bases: TGTGCCAGCAGCTTAGGCCGGTTAGTAGTGAATGAGCAGTTCTTC. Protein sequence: CASSLGRLVVNEQFF.